Below, 2 T cell receptor beta chains from the same sample are listed, as sequenced in a study. Using its own MiXCR run on the 5' RACE reads, TCRdb lists one record per CDR3 protein. In the table there are about 40,000 distinct CDR3 sequences, 18% of which are singletons. Source material: naive CD4+ T cells sorted from a lymph node. Subset in this sample: naive CD4+ T cells, CD4+CD45RA+CD25-. The origin of the receptors is a female donor with breast cancer.

CDR3 amino acids: CASSPPRQSTDTQYF. In DNA, the CDR3 is TGTGCCAGCAGCCCGCCCCGACAAAGCACAGATACGCAGTATTTT. This chain connects TRBV7-9 to TRBJ2-3; D ambiguous. Germline V CDR1 and CDR2: SEHNR, FQNEAQ (reference sequence). V was shortened by 5 bases and J by 0 bases, with 12 bases between the two germline ends. The CDR3 covers 15 residues.

V usage is TRBV7-2 and J usage is TRBJ2-3, with unresolved D. Germline CDR1 and CDR2: SGHTA and FQGNSA. This CDR3 spans 13 amino acids. Trimming stripped 0 bases from V and 4 bases from J, with 5 bases between. The CDR3 DNA reads TGTGCCAGCAGCTTAGCCAGGTCAGATACGCAGTATTTT. This encodes CASSLARSDTQYF.